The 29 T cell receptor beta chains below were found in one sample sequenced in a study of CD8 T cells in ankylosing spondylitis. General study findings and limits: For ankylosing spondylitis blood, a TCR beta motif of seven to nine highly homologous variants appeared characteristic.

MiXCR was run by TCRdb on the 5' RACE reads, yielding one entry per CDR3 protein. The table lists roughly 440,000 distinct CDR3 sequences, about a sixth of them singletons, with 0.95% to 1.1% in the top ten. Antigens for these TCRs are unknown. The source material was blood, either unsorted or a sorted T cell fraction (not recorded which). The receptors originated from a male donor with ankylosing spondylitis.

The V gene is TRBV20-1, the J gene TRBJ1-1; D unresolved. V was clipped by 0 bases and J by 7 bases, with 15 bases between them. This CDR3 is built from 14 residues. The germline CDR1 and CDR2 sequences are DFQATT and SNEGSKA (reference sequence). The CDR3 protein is CSARDVKGSLEAFF. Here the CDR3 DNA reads TGCAGTGCTAGAGATGTAAAAGGCTCCCTTGAAGCTTTCTTT.

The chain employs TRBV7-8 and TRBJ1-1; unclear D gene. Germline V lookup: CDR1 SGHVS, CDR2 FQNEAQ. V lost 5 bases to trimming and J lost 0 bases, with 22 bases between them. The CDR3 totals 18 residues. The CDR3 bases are TGTGCCAGCAGCCCGAGACGCCCCATTGGACGGTTGAACACTGAAGCTTTCTTT. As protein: CASSPRRPIGRLNTEAFF.

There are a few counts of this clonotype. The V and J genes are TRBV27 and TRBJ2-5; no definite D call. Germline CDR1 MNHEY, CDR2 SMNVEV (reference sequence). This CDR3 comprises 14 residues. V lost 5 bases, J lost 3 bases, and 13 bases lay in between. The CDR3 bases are TGTGCCAGCAGTCCCGGGTACTTCAAAGAGACCCAGTACTTC. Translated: CASSPGYFKETQYF.

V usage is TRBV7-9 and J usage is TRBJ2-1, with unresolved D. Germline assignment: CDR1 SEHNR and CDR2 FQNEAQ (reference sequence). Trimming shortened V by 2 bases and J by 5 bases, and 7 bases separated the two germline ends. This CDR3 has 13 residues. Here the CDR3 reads CASSLLENNEQFF. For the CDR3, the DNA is TGTGCCAGCAGCTTATTGGAAAACAATGAGCAGTTCTTC.

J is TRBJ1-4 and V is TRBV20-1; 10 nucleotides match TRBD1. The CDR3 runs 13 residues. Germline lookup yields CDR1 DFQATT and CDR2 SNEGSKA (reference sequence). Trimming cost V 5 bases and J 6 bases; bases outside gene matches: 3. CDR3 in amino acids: CSAGTGADEKLFF. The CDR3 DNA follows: TGCAGTGCTGGGACAGGGGCCGATGAAAAACTGTTTTTT.

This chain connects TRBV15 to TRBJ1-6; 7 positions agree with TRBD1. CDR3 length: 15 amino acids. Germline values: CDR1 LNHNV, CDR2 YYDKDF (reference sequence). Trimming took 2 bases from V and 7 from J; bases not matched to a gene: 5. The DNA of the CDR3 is TGTGCCACCAGCAGACGGGGACAGACAAATTCACCCCTCCACTTT. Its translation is CATSRRGQTNSPLHF. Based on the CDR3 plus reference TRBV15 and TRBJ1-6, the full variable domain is DAMVIQNPRYQVTQFGKPVTLSCSQTLNHNVMYWYQQKSSQAPKLLFHYYDKDFNNEADTPDNFQSRRPNTSFCFLDIRSPGLGDTAMYLCATSRRGQTNSPLHFGNGTRLTVT.

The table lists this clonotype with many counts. The CDR3 DNA reads TGTGCCAGCAGTTTATGGGGGACAGGGAACGACGAGCAGTACTTC. Translated, it gives CASSLWGTGNDEQYF. V usage is TRBV12-3 or TRBV12-4 and J usage is TRBJ2-7, with TRBD1 matching 9 bases. The CDR3 contains 15 residues. Trimming removed 2 bases from V and 5 bases from J; junction bases left unmatched: 7.

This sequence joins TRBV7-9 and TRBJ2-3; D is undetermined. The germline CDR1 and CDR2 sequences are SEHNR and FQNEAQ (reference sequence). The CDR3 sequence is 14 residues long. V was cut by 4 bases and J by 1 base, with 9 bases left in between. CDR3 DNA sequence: TGTGCCAGCAGCTCCCCACTTGGCACAGATACGCAGTATTTT. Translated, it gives CASSSPLGTDTQYF.

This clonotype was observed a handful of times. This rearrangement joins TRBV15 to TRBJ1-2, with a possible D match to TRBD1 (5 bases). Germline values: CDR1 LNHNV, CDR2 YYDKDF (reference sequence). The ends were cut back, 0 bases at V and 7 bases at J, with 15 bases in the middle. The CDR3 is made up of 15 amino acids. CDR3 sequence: CATSRDRGVSAGYTF. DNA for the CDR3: TGTGCCACCAGCAGAGATCGGGGGGTTTCCGCTGGCTACACCTTC.

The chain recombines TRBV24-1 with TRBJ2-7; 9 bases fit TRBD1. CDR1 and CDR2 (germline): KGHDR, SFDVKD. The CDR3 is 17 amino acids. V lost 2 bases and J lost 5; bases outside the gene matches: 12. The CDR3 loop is CATSDSNTGTGIHEQYF. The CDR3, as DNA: TGTGCCACCAGTGATTCCAATACCGGGACAGGGATCCACGAGCAGTACTTC.

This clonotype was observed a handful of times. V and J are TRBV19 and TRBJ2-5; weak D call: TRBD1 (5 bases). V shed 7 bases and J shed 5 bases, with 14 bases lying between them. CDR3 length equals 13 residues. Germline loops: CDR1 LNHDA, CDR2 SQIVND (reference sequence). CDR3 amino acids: CASNLGKGETQYF. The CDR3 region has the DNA TGTGCCAGTAATCTCGGAAAGGGGGAGACCCAGTACTTC.

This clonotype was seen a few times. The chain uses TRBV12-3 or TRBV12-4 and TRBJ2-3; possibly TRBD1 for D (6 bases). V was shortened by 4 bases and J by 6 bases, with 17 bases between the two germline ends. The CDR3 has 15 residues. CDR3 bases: TGTGCCAGCAGTTCGGTCCAACAGGGTGGGGATACGCAGTATTTT. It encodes CASSSVQQGGDTQYF.

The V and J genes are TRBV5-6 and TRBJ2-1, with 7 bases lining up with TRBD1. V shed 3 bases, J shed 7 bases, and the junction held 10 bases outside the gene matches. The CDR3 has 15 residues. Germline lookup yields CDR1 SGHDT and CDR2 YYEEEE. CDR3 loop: CASSSRGPGGNEQFF. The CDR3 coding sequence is TGTGCCAGCAGCTCCAGGGGCCCAGGGGGTAATGAGCAGTTCTTC.

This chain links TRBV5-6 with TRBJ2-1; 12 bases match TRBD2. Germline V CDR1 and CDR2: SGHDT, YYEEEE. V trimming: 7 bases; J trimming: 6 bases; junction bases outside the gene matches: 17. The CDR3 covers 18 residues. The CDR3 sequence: CASGPRKTSGSTFNEQFF. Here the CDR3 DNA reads TGTGCCAGCGGCCCGAGAAAGACTAGCGGGAGTACCTTCAATGAGCAGTTCTTC.

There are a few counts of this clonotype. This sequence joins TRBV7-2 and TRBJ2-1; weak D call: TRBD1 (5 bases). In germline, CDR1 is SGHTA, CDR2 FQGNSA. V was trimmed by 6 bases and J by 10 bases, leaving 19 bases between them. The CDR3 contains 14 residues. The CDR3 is CASRPRPSGHEQFF. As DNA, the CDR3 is TGTGCCAGCAGACCCCGGCCGAGTGGACACGAGCAGTTCTTC.

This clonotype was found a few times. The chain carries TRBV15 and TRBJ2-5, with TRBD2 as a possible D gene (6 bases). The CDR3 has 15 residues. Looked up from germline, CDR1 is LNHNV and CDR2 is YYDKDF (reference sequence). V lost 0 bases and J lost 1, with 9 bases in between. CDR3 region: CATSRDLATQETQYF. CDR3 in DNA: TGTGCCACCAGCAGAGACCTAGCGACCCAAGAGACCCAGTACTTC.

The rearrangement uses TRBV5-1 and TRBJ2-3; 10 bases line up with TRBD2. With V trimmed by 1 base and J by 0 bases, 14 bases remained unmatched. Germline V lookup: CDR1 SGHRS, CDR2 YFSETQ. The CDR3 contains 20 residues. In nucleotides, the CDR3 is TGCGCCAGCAGCTTGACCCTGGGGCTAGCGGGGGATTCAAGCACAGATACGCAGTATTTT. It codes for CASSLTLGLAGDSSTDTQYF.

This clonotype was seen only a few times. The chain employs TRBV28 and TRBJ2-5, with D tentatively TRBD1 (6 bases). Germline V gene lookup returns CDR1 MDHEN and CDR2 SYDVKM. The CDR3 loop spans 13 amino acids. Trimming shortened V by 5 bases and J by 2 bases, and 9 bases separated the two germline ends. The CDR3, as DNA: TGTGCCAGCAGTCCAGGGGATCAAGAGACCCAGTACTTC. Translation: CASSPGDQETQYF.

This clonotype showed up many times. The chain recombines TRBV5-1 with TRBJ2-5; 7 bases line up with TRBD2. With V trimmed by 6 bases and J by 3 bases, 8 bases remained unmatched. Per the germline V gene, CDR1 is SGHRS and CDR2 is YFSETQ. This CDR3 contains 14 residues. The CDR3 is CASTSSGVEETQYF. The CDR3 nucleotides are TGCGCCAGCACCTCTAGCGGAGTCGAAGAGACCCAGTACTTC.

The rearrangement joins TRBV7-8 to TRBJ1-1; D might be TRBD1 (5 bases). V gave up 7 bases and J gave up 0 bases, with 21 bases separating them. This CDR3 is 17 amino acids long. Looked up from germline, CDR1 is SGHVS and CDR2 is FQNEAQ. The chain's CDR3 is CASILEGRARMNTEAFF. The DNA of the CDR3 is TGTGCCAGCATCCTAGAGGGCAGGGCGCGAATGAACACTGAAGCTTTCTTT. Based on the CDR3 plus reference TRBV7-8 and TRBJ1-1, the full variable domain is GAGVSQSPRYKVAKRGQDVALRCDPISGHVSLFWYQQALGQGPEFLTYFQNEAQLDKSGLPSDRFFAERPEGSVSTLKIQRTQQEDSAVYLCASILEGRARMNTEAFFGQGTRLTVV.

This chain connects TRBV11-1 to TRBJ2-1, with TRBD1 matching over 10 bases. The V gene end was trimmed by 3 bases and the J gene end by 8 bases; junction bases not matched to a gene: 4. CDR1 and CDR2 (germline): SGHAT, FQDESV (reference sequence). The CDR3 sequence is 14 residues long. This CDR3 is CASSFGTGVYEQFF. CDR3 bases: TGTGCCAGCAGCTTTGGGACAGGGGTATATGAGCAGTTCTTC. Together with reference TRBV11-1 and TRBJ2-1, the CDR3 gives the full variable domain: EAEVAQSPRYKITEKSQAVAFWCDPISGHATLYWYRQILGQGPELLVQFQDESVVDDSQLPKDRFSAERLKGVDSTLKIQPAELGDSAMYLCASSFGTGVYEQFFGPGTRLTVL.

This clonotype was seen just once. The CDR3 protein is CASSHLKGTWAVQYGYTF. Written as DNA, the CDR3 is TGTGCCAGCAGCCACCTTAAGGGGACATGGGCGGTACAGTATGGCTACACCTTC. The chain combines TRBV11-2 with TRBJ1-2, with D possibly TRBD1 on 6 matching bases. The CDR3 contains 18 residues. Germline CDR1 SGHAT, CDR2 FQNNGV. V lost 5 bases to trimming and J lost 5 bases, with 27 bases between them. Full variable domain (remainder filled in from reference TRBV11-2 and TRBJ1-2): EAGVAQSPRYKIIEKRQSVAFWCNPISGHATLYWYQQILGQGPKLLIQFQNNGVVDDSQLPKDRFSAERLKGVDSTLKIQPAKLEDSAVYLCASSHLKGTWAVQYGYTFGSGTRLTVV.

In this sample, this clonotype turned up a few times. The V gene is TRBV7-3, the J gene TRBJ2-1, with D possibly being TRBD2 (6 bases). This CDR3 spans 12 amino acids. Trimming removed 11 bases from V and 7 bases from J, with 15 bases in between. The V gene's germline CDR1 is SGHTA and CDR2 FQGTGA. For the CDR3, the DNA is TGTGCCTGTCCTAGTGGGAGGAATGAGCAGTTCTTC. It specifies CACPSGRNEQFF.

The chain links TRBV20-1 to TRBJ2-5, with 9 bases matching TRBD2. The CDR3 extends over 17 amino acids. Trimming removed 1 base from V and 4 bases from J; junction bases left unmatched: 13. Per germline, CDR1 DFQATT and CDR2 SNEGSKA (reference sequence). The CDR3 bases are TGCAGTGCTAGAGGAGGTCCGGCTAGCGGGGCCCGAGAGACCCAGTACTTC. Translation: CSARGGPASGARETQYF.

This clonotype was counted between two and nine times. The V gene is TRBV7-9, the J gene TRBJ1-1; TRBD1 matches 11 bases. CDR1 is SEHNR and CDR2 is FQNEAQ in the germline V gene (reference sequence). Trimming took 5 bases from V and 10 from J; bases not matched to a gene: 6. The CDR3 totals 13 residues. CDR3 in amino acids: CASSLGQGAGAFF. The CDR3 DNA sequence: TGTGCCAGCAGCCTTGGACAGGGGGCCGGAGCTTTCTTT.

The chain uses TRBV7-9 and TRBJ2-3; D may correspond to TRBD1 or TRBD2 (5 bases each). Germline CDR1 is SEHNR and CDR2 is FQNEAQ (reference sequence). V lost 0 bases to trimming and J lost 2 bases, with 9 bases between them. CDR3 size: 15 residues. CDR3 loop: CASSLAGTNTDTQYF. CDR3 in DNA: TGTGCCAGCAGCTTAGCTGGGACCAACACAGATACGCAGTATTTT.

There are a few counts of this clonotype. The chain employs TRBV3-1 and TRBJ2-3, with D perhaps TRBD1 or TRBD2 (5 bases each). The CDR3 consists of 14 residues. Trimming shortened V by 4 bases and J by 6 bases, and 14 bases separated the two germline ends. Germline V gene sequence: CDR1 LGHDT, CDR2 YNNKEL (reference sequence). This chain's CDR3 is CASSLTARGDTQYF. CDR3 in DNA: TGTGCCAGCAGCCTGACAGCTCGGGGCGATACGCAGTATTTT.

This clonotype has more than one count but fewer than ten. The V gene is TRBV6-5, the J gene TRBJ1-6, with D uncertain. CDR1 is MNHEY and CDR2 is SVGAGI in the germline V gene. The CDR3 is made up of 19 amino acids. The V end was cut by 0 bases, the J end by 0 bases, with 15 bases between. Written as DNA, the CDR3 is TGTGCCAGCAGTTACTCTAGAAGTGGTGTAAGCTCCTATAATTCACCCCTCCACTTT. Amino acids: CASSYSRSGVSSYNSPLHF.

In DNA form, the CDR3 reads TGTGCCAGCAGGGGAGGGACAGGGTCTGCGGAGACCCAGTACTTC. This gives the protein CASRGGTGSAETQYF. The gene calls are TRBV28 and TRBJ2-5, with 9 bases aligning to TRBD1. The CDR3 length is 15 residues. CDR1 MDHEN and CDR2 SYDVKM come from the germline V gene. After removal of 6 bases from V and 5 bases from J, the junction contained 10 bases not matched to a gene.